This entry concerns a single T cell receptor beta chain. The target antigen is unknown. The V and J ends lost 1 base and 2 bases respectively, with 12 bases between them. This CDR3 contains 15 residues. CDR1 and CDR2 from the germline V gene are SGHRS and YFSETQ. This specimen belongs to a study of cytomegalovirus exposure and HLA in healthy donors. Study-wide findings and caveats: The authors considered a cluster of highly shared sequence variants likely to be a sequencing artifact. Several of the most significant clusters were apparently associated with common viral pathogens in a later analysis. The study put some 150 TCR beta chains on its list as cytomegalovirus-associated.

The PCR made use of 60 Vbeta and 13 Jbeta primers. Profiled with immunoSEQ multiplex PCR; TCRdb holds only in-frame clones, not every one. The sample consists of roughly 200,000 clones, more than 75% of them appearing once. Sample: PBMCs. The chain couples TRBV5-1 to TRBJ1-1, with D tentatively TRBD1 (6 bases). This clonotype was sampled from a woman in her twenties or thirties in good health and CMV-seropositive. This CDR3 is CASSLTGMGNTEAFF. The CDR3 DNA follows: TGCGCCAGCAGCTTGACAGGGATGGGAAACACTGAAGCTTTCTTT.